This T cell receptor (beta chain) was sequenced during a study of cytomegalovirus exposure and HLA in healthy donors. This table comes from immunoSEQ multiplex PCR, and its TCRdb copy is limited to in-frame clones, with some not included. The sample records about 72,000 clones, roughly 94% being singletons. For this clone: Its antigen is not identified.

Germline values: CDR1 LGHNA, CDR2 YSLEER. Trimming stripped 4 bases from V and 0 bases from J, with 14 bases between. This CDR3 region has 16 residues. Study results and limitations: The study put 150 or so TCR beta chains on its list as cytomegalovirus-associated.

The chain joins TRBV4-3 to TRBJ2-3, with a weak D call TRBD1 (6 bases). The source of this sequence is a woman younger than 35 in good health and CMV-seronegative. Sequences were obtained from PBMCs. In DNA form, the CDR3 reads TGCGCCAGCAGCCGTCGTGGGGGCCCGAGCACAGATACGCAGTATTTT. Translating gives CASSRRGGPSTDTQYF.